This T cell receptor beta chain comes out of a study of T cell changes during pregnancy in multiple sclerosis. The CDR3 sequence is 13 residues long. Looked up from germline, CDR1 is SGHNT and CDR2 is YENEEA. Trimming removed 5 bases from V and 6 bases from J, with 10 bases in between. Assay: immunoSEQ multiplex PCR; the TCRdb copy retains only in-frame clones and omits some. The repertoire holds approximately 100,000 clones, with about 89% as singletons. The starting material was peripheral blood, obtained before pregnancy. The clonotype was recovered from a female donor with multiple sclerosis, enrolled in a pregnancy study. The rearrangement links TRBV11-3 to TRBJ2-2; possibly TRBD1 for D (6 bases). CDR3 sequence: CASSARGAGELFF. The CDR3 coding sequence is TGTGCCAGCAGCGCCAGGGGAGCCGGGGAGCTGTTTTTT. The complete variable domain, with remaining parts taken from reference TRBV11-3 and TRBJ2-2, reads EAGVVQSPRYKIIEKKQPVAFWCNPISGHNTLYWYLQNLGQGPELLIRYENEEAVDDSQLPKDRFSAERLKGVDSTLKIQPAELGDSAVYLCASSARGAGELFFGEGSRLTVL.